The rows below give T cell receptor beta chains drawn from one sample of a study of vaccination and CD4 T cells after COVID-19. TCRdb reprocessed the PCR reads with MiXCR, giving one entry per CDR3 protein. The sample has fewer than 9,500 distinct CDR3 sequences; approximately 50% are singletons. Their target antigens are unknown. The specimen sequenced was CD4+ T cells from blood, cultured in vitro. The receptor source for this set is a human donor who had recovered from COVID-19. CDR3s include the opening cysteine and the closing phenylalanine or tryptophan. A D gene is named only where the DNA matches it firmly. The listing skips clone size in some rows; elsewhere it reads once, few, many or a size class.

clone_size: NA; v_call: TRBV20-1; d_call: NA; j_call: TRBJ2-2; cdr3_nt: TGCAGTGCTAGAGGGTACACCGGGGAGCTGTTTTTT; cdr3_aa: CSARGYTGELFF
clone_size: NA; v_call: TRBV7-9; d_call: NA; j_call: TRBJ2-3; cdr3_nt: TGTGGAGTTGGGGTTTACACGCAGTATTTT; cdr3_aa: CGVGVYTQYF
clone_size: NA; v_call: TRBV5-1; d_call: NA; j_call: TRBJ1-1; cdr3_nt: TGCGCCAGCAGCTGGGTTCGGGGAACTGAAGCTTTCTTT; cdr3_aa: CASSWVRGTEAFF
clone_size: few; v_call: TRBV27; d_call: NA; j_call: TRBJ1-2; cdr3_nt: TGTGCCAGCAGTCCCCGGTGGCGCTATGGCTACACCTTC; cdr3_aa: CASSPRWRYGYTF
clone_size: few; v_call: TRBV7-8; d_call: NA; j_call: TRBJ2-7; cdr3_nt: TGTGCCAGCAGCTTAGGCCGTCCCACGGGCGCCTACGAGCAGTACTTC; cdr3_aa: CASSLGRPTGAYEQYF
clone_size: NA; v_call: TRBV14; d_call: TRBD2; j_call: TRBJ2-5; cdr3_nt: TGTGCCAGCAGCCAACGAGCGGGGGGTCCCGAGAAAGAGACCCAGTACTTC; cdr3_aa: CASSQRAGGPEKETQYF
clone_size: NA; v_call: TRBV6-1; d_call: NA; j_call: TRBJ1-4; cdr3_nt: TGTGCCAGCAGGTCTCAGGGTGTTGGTGAAAAACTGTTTTTT; cdr3_aa: CASRSQGVGEKLFF
clone_size: NA; v_call: TRBV6-1; d_call: TRBD1; j_call: TRBJ1-5; cdr3_nt: TGTGCCAGTGCCGGACAGGGGGATCAGCCCCAGCATTTT; cdr3_aa: CASAGQGDQPQHF
clone_size: NA; v_call: TRBV5-1; d_call: TRBD1; j_call: TRBJ1-1; cdr3_nt: TGCGCCAGCAGTTTGGCGGTACTACAGGGGGCTAGATACACTGAAGCTTTCTTT; cdr3_aa: CASSLAVLQGARYTEAFF
clone_size: NA; v_call: TRBV4-3; d_call: TRBD1; j_call: TRBJ2-1; cdr3_nt: TGCGCCAGCAGCCCCCAGGGGGCAGGAGGAATAAATGAGCAGTTCTTC; cdr3_aa: CASSPQGAGGINEQFF
clone_size: few; v_call: TRBV2; d_call: NA; j_call: TRBJ2-5; cdr3_nt: TGTGCCAGCAGCCCGAATGGGGGCGAGACCCAGTACTTC; cdr3_aa: CASSPNGGETQYF
clone_size: NA; v_call: TRBV19; d_call: TRBD2; j_call: TRBJ2-7; cdr3_nt: TGTGCCACCACCCCCGGGGAGGGGTTTTCCTACGAGCAGTACTTC; cdr3_aa: CATTPGEGFSYEQYF
clone_size: NA; v_call: TRBV6-2/TRBV6-3; d_call: TRBD1; j_call: TRBJ2-7; cdr3_nt: TGTGCCAGCGGATCCAGGGGGATCGACGAGCAGTACTTC; cdr3_aa: CASGSRGIDEQYF
clone_size: NA; v_call: TRBV20-1; d_call: NA; j_call: TRBJ2-5; cdr3_nt: TGCAGTGCTACGGCCCTGGAGACCCAGTACTTC; cdr3_aa: CSATALETQYF
clone_size: few; v_call: TRBV12-3/TRBV12-4; d_call: NA; j_call: TRBJ1-1; cdr3_nt: TGTGCCAGCAGTCTCAGGGTGAACACTGAAGCTTTCTTT; cdr3_aa: CASSLRVNTEAFF
clone_size: NA; v_call: TRBV5-1; d_call: TRBD2; j_call: TRBJ2-5; cdr3_nt: TGCGCCAGCAGCCTCCTTGGGGAGCGGGGGGGCCGGGAGACCCAGTACTTC; cdr3_aa: CASSLLGERGGRETQYF
clone_size: few; v_call: TRBV30; d_call: TRBD1; j_call: TRBJ2-3; cdr3_nt: TGTGCCTGGAGTGGGGGACAGTCCTCTTCAGATACGCAGTATTTT; cdr3_aa: CAWSGGQSSSDTQYF
clone_size: NA; v_call: TRBV5-1; d_call: NA; j_call: TRBJ1-1; cdr3_nt: TGCGCCAGCAGCTCCTCGACAGGCAAACCAAACACTGAAGCTTTCTTT; cdr3_aa: CASSSSTGKPNTEAFF
clone_size: NA; v_call: TRBV15; d_call: NA; j_call: TRBJ2-7; cdr3_nt: TGTGCCACCAGCAGAGAAAGAGTCTTGAGCTCCTACGAGCAGTACTTC; cdr3_aa: CATSRERVLSSYEQYF
clone_size: NA; v_call: TRBV20-1; d_call: TRBD1; j_call: TRBJ1-1; cdr3_nt: TGCAGTGCTGGAGATTCCATCACCGGGACAGGGGAAGCTTTCTTT; cdr3_aa: CSAGDSITGTGEAFF
clone_size: once; v_call: TRBV14; d_call: TRBD2; j_call: TRBJ2-7; cdr3_nt: TGTGCCAGCAGCCGATGGGGACTAGCATTAGACGAGCAGTACTTC; cdr3_aa: CASSRWGLALDEQYF
clone_size: NA; v_call: TRBV2; d_call: TRBD1; j_call: TRBJ1-2; cdr3_nt: TGTGCCAGCAGGGGGACAGGGGCAAGCTATGGCTACACCTTC; cdr3_aa: CASRGTGASYGYTF
clone_size: NA; v_call: TRBV7-9; d_call: NA; j_call: TRBJ1-2; cdr3_nt: TGTGCCAGCAGCATTCTGACGGGCCTCCTAAGGGATGGCTACACCTTC; cdr3_aa: CASSILTGLLRDGYTF
clone_size: NA; v_call: TRBV30; d_call: NA; j_call: TRBJ1-2; cdr3_nt: TGTGCCTGGAGTGTTGGGGCGGGCATTTATGGCTACACCTTC; cdr3_aa: CAWSVGAGIYGYTF
clone_size: few; v_call: TRBV7-2; d_call: TRBD2; j_call: TRBJ2-3; cdr3_nt: TGTGCCAGCAGCTTAGGACTAGCGACCGATACGCAGTATTTT; cdr3_aa: CASSLGLATDTQYF
clone_size: NA; v_call: TRBV6-1; d_call: NA; j_call: TRBJ2-5; cdr3_nt: TGTGCCAGCAGTCCCTTTGGCAGGGGTGAGACCCAGTACTTC; cdr3_aa: CASSPFGRGETQYF
clone_size: NA; v_call: TRBV6-4; d_call: TRBD2; j_call: TRBJ2-3; cdr3_nt: TGTGCCAGCAGTGCACTAGCGGGGGGGAGCACAGATACGCAGTATTTT; cdr3_aa: CASSALAGGSTDTQYF
clone_size: NA; v_call: TRBV3-1; d_call: TRBD1; j_call: TRBJ1-2; cdr3_nt: TGTGCCAGCAGCCCGACAGGGTCTAAGGGCTACACCTTC; cdr3_aa: CASSPTGSKGYTF
clone_size: NA; v_call: TRBV12-3/TRBV12-4; d_call: NA; j_call: TRBJ2-5; cdr3_nt: TGTGCCAGCAGTTTAGGGGGGAAAGAGACCCAGTACTTC; cdr3_aa: CASSLGGKETQYF
clone_size: NA; v_call: TRBV25-1; d_call: TRBD1; j_call: TRBJ2-3; cdr3_nt: TGTGCCAGCAGTGAGGGACAGGGGTTGGGAGATACGCAGTATTTT; cdr3_aa: CASSEGQGLGDTQYF
clone_size: NA; v_call: TRBV5-1; d_call: NA; j_call: TRBJ2-5; cdr3_nt: TGCGCCAGCAGTTCTCGGGACACGGGTCCACAAGAGACCCAGTACTTC; cdr3_aa: CASSSRDTGPQETQYF
clone_size: NA; v_call: TRBV19; d_call: NA; j_call: TRBJ1-4; cdr3_nt: TGTGCCACTGTTGGGGGCGCGGGTGAAAAACTGTTTTTT; cdr3_aa: CATVGGAGEKLFF
clone_size: NA; v_call: TRBV2; d_call: TRBD2; j_call: TRBJ2-1; cdr3_nt: TGTGCCAGCAGGGTAGGGACTAGCGGGGCCAATGAGCAGTTCTTC; cdr3_aa: CASRVGTSGANEQFF
clone_size: few; v_call: TRBV2; d_call: NA; j_call: TRBJ2-2; cdr3_nt: TGTGCCTGGGGGCGACAGGTCTCCGGGGAGCTGTTTTTT; cdr3_aa: CAWGRQVSGELFF
clone_size: NA; v_call: TRBV12-3/TRBV12-4; d_call: NA; j_call: TRBJ2-5; cdr3_nt: TGTGCCAGCACCCATACCCGGACAGAAGAGACCCAGTACTTC; cdr3_aa: CASTHTRTEETQYF